This T cell receptor beta chain was captured by sequencing in a study of blood T cell repertoires in COVID-19. As for the study in general: The United States, Italy and Spain were the sources of the acute and convalescent COVID-19 samples. T cells, B-cell-depleted T cells, or PBMCs supplied cDNA or gDNA.

This CDR3 has 17 residues. Germline CDR1 reads SGHRS; CDR2 reads YFSETQ. V was pared by 4 bases and J by 0 bases, with 16 bases between. In its sample, this clone was seen a few times. Repertoires were generated with immunoSEQ multiplex PCR, while TCRdb's copy carries only in-frame clones and drops some. This table holds under 50,000 clones, 75% to 90% found once. The chain uses TRBV5-1 and TRBJ1-4; no reliable D call. The sequencing input was peripheral blood. This TCR derives from a woman in her forties with acute or convalescent COVID-19. CDR3 DNA sequence: TGCGCCAGCAGCCCACAGAGCGGTCGGGCAACTAATGAAAAACTGTTTTTT. Translated: CASSPQSGRATNEKLFF.